Included here is one TCR beta chain sequence, with context. Its target is unknown. The CDR3 has 16 residues. CDR1 is SGHNT, CDR2 YYREEE, per germline (reference sequence). Trimming at V came to 1 base and at J to 2 bases, leaving 6 bases not matched to a gene. These data are taken from a study of beta chain features in type 1 diabetes. Whole-study findings and limits: A closer apparent resemblance between naive, central memory and Treg TCRB repertoires was seen in patients than in healthy donors.

The whole isolated RNA underwent reverse transcription, so sequencing captured expressed TCRB transcripts. Using immunoSEQ multiplex PCR, the repertoire was profiled, and TCRdb retains in-frame clones only, with some absent. The repertoire holds some 150,000 clones, with 6.9% as singletons. This sequence originates from a woman aged 25 to 39 in good health. The sample was central memory CD4+ T cells from blood. J is TRBJ1-2 and V is TRBV5-4; 9 nucleotides match TRBD1. The CDR3 spells CASSLPPGQGNYGYTF. DNA of the CDR3: TGTGCCAGCAGCTTGCCCCCGGGACAGGGAAACTATGGCTACACCTTC.